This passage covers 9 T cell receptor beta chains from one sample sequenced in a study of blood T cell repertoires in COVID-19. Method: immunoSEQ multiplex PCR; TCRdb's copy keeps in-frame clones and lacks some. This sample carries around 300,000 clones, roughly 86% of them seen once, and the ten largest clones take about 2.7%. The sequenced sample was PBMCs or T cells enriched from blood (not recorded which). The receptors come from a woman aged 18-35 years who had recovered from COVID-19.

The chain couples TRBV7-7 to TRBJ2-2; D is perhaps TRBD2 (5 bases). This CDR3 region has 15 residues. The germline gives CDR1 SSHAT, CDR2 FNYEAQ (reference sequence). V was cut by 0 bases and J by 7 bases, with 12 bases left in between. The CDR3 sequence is CASSLAPGVGGELFF. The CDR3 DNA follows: TGTGCCAGCAGCTTAGCGCCCGGGGTCGGCGGGGAGCTGTTTTTT.

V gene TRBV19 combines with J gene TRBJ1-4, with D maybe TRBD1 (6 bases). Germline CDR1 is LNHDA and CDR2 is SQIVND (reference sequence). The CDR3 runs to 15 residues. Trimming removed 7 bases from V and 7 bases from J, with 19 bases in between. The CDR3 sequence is CASTYTGSKTEKLFF. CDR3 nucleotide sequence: TGTGCCAGTACCTATACAGGGTCCAAGACTGAAAAACTGTTTTTT.

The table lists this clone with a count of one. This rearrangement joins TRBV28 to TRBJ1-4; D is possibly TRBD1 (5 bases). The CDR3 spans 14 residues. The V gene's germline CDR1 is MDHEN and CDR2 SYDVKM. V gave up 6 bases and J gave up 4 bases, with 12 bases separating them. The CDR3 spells CASSPGGSNEKLFF. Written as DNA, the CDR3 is TGTGCCAGCAGCCCCGGGGGAAGTAATGAAAAACTGTTTTTT. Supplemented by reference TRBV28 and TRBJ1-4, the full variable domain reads DVKVTQSSRYLVKRTGEKVFLECVQDMDHENMFWYRQDPGLGLRLIYFSYDVKMKEKGDIPEGYSVSREKKERFSLILESASTNQTSMYLCASSPGGSNEKLFFGSGTQLSVL.

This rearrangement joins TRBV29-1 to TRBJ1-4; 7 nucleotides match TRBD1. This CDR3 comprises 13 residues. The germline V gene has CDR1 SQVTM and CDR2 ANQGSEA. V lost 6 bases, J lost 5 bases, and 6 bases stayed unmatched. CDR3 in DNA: TGCAGCGTGGACACAGGGGCGAATGAAAAACTGTTTTTT. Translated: CSVDTGANEKLFF.

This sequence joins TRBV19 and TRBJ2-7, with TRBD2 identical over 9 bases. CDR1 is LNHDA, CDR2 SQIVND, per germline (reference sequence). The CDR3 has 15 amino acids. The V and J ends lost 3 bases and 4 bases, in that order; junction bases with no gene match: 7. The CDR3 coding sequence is TGTGCCAGTAGTATCGACCGGGCGGGGGGGTACGAGCAGTACTTC. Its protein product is CASSIDRAGGYEQYF.

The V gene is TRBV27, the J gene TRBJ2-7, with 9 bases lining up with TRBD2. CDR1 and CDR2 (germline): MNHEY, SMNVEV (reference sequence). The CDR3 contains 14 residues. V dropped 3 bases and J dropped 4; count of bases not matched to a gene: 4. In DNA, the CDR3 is TGTGCCAGCAGTTTGGGAGCGGGAGGTTACGAGCAGTACTTC. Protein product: CASSLGAGGYEQYF.

The CDR3 is CASGGRAEQYF. The DNA of the CDR3 is TGTGCCAGCGGAGGCCGGGCTGAGCAGTACTTC. J is TRBJ2-7 and V is TRBV11-3; maybe TRBD2 (5 bases). Trimming took off 8 bases at V and 7 bases at J, with 12 bases between the two ends. Per the germline V gene, CDR1 is SGHNT and CDR2 is YENEEA. The CDR3 is 11 amino acids.

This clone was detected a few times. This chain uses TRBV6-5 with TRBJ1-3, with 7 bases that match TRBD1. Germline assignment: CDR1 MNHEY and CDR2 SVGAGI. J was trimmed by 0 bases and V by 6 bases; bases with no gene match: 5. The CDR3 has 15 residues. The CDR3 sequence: CASSAGQYSGNTIYF. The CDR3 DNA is TGTGCCAGCAGCGCGGGACAGTACTCTGGAAACACCATATATTTT.

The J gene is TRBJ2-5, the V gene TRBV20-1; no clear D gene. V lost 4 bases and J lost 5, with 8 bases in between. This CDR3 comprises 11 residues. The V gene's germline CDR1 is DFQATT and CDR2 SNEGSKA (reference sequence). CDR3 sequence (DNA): TGCAGTGCTATCCCAGCGGAGACCCAGTACTTC. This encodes CSAIPAETQYF.